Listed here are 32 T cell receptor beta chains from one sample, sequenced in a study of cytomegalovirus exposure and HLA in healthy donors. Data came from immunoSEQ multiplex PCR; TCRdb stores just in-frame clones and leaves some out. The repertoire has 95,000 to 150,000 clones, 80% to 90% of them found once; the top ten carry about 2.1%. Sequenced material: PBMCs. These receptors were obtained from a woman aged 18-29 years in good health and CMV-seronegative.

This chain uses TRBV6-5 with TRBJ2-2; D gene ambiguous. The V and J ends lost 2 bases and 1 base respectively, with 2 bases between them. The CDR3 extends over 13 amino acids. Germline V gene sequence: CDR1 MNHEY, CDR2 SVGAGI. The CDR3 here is CASSYLNTGELFF. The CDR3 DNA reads TGTGCCAGCAGTTACCTGAACACCGGGGAGCTGTTTTTT.

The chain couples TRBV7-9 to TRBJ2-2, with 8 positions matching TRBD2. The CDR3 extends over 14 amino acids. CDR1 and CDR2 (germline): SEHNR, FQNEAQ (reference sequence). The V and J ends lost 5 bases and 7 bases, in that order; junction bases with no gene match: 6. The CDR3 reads CASSRGSGGGELFF. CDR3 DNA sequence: TGTGCCAGCAGCCGAGGCAGCGGGGGCGGGGAGCTGTTTTTT.

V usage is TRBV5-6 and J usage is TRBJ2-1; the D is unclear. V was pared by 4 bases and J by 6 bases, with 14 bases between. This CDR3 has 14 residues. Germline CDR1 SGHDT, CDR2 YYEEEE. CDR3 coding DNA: TGTGCCAGCAGCCCCCTGGCGGCTTCCAATGAGCAGTTCTTC. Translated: CASSPLAASNEQFF.

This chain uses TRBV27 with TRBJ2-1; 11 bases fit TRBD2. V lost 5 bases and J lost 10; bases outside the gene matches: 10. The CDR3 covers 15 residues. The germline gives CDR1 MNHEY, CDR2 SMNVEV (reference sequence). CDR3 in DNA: TGTGCCAGCAGTCCAGGGACTAGCGGACGAGAAGAGCAGTTCTTC. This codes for CASSPGTSGREEQFF.

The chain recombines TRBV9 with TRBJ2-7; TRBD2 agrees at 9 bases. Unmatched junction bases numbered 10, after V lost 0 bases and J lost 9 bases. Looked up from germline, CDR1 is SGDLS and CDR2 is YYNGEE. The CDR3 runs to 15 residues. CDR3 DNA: TGTGCCAGCAGCGTAGCCGGGACTAGCCTCAACGCGCAGTACTTC. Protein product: CASSVAGTSLNAQYF.

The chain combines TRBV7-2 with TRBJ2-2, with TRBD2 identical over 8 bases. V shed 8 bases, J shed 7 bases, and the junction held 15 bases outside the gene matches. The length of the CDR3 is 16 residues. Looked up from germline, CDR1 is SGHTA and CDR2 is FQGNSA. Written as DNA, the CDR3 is TGTGCCAGCCCGCTTGCAGCGGGGGCTTCGGGCGGGGAGCTGTTTTTT. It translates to CASPLAAGASGGELFF.

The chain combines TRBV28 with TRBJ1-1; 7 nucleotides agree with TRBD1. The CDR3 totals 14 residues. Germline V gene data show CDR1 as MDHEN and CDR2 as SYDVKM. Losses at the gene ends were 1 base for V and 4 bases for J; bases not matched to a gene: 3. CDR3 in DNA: TGTGCCAGCAGTTTATTGCAGGGGGGCACTGAAGCTTTCTTT. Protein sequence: CASSLLQGGTEAFF. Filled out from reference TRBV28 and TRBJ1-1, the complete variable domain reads DVKVTQSSRYLVKRTGEKVFLECVQDMDHENMFWYRQDPGLGLRLIYFSYDVKMKEKGDIPEGYSVSREKKERFSLILESASTNQTSMYLCASSLLQGGTEAFFGQGTRLTVV.

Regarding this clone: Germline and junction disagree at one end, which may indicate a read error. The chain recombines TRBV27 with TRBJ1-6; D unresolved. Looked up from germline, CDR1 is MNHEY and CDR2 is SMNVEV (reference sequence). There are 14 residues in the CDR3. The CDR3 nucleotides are TGTGCCAGCAGAAGACTCTCCAATAATTCACCCCTCCACTTT. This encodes CASRRLSNNSPLHF.

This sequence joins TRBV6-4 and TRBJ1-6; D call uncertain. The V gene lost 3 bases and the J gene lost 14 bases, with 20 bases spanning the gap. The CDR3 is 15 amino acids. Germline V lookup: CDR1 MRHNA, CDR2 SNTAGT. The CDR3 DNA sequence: TGTGCCAGCAGTGAAGCCATCGGGGTGGAATCTTCCCTCCACTTT. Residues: CASSEAIGVESSLHF.

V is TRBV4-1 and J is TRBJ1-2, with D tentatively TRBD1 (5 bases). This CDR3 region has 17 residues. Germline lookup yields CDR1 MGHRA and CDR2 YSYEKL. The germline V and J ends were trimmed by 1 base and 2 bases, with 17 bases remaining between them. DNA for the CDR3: TGCGCCAGCAGCCAAGTCTCAGGGTACCGAGCCAACTATGGCTACACCTTC. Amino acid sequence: CASSQVSGYRANYGYTF.

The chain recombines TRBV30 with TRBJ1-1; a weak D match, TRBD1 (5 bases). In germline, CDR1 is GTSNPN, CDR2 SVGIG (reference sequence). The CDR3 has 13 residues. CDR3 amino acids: CATSPGWNTEAFF. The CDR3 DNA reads TGTGCGACCTCCCCAGGGTGGAACACTGAAGCTTTCTTT. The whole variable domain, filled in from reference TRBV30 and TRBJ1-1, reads SQTIHQWPATLVQPVGSPLSLECTVEGTSNPNLYWYRQAAGRGLQLLFYSVGIGQISSEVPQNLSASRPQDRQFILSSKKLLLSDSGFYLCATSPGWNTEAFFGQGTRLTVV.

The CDR3 loop is CASSDTPGAGLFF. CDR3 nucleotide sequence: TGTGCCAGCAGTGATACTCCAGGTGCTGGACTGTTTTTT. V and J are TRBV27 and TRBJ1-4; D remains unclear. V lost 5 bases, J lost 13 bases, and 17 bases lay in between. The CDR3 totals 13 residues. CDR1 is MNHEY, CDR2 SMNVEV, per germline (reference sequence).

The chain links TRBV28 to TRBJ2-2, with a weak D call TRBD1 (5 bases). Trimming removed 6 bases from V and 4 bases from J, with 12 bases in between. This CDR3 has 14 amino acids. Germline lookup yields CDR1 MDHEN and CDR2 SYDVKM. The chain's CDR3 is CASRIWGGTGELFF. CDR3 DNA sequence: TGTGCCAGCAGAATTTGGGGCGGCACCGGGGAGCTGTTTTTT.

CDR3 in amino acids: CASSLDSSSIYGYTF. The CDR3, as DNA: TGTGCCAGCAGCTTAGACAGTTCTTCGATATATGGCTACACCTTC. The chain is built from TRBV7-6 and TRBJ1-2, with unresolved D. Germline V gene sequence: CDR1 SGHVS, CDR2 FNYEAQ. V was shortened by 1 base and J by 5 bases, with 14 bases between the two germline ends. The CDR3 has 15 residues.

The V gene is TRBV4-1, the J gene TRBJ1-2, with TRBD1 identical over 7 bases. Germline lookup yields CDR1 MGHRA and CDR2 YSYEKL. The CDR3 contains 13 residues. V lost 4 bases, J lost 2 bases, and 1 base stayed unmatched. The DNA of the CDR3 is TGCGCCAGCAGCCTGGGACAGAACTATGGCTACACCTTC. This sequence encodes CASSLGQNYGYTF.

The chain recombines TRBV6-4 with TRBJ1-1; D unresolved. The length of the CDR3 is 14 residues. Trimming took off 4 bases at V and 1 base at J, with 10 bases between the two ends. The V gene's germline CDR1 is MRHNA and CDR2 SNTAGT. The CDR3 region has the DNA TGTGCCAGCAGTGCCTCCCCAGGGAACACTGAAGCTTTCTTT. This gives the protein CASSASPGNTEAFF.

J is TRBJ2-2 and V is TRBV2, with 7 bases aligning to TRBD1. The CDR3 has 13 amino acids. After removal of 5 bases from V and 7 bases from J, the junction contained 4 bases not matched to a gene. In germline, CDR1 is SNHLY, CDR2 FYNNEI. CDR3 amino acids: CASSRQGVGELFF. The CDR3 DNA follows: TGTGCCAGCAGTCGACAGGGTGTCGGGGAGCTGTTTTTT.

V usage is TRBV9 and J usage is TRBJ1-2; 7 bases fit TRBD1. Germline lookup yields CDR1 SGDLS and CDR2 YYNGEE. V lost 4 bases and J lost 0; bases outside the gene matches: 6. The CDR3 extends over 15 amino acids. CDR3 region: CASSPRDRTNYGYTF. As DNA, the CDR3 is TGTGCCAGCAGCCCGAGGGACAGAACTAACTATGGCTACACCTTC. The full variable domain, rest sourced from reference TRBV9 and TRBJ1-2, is DSGVTQTPKHLITATGQRVTLRCSPRSGDLSVYWYQQSLDQGLQFLIQYYNGEERAKGNILERFSAQQFPDLHSELNLSSLELGDSALYFCASSPRDRTNYGYTFGSGTRLTVV.

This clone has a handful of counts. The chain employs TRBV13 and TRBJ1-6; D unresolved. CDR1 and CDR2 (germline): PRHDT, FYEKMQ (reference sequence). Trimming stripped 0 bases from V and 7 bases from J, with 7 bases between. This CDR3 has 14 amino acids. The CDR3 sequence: CASSLGGSNSPLHF. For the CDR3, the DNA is TGTGCCAGCAGCTTAGGGGGGAGCAATTCACCCCTCCACTTT.

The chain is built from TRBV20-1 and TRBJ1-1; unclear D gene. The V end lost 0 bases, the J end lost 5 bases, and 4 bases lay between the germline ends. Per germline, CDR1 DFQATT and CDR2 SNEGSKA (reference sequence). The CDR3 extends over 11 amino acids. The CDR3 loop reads CSARDRTEAFF. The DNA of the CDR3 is TGCAGTGCTAGAGACAGGACTGAAGCTTTCTTT.

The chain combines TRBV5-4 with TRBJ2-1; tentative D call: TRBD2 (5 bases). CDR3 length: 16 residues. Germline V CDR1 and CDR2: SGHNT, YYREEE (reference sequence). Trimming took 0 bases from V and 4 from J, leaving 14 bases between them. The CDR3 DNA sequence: TGTGCCAGCAGCTTGGTCCGGGCAGGACTGTACAATGAGCAGTTCTTC. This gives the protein CASSLVRAGLYNEQFF. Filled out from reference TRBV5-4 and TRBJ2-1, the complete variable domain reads ETGVTQSPTHLIKTRGQQVTLRCSSQSGHNTVSWYQQALGQGPQFIFQYYREEENGRGNFPPRFSGLQFPNYSSELNVNALELDDSALYLCASSLVRAGLYNEQFFGPGTRLTVL.

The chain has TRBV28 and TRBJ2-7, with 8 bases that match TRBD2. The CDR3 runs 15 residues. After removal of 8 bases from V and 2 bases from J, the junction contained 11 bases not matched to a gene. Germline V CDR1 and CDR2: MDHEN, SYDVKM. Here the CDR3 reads CASRNRGGGAYEQYF. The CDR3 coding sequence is TGTGCCAGCCGCAACCGGGGGGGCGGCGCCTACGAGCAGTACTTC.

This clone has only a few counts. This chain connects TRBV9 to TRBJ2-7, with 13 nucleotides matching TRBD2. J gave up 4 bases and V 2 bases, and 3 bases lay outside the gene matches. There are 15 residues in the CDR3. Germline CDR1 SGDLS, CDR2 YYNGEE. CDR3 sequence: CASSVGTSGVYEQYF. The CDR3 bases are TGTGCCAGCAGCGTGGGGACTAGCGGGGTTTACGAGCAGTACTTC.

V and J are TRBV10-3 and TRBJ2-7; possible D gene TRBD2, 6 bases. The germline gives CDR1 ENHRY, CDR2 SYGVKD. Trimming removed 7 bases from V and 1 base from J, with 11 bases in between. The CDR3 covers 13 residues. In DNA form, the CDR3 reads TGTGCCATCACTCCTGGGGGGTCCTACGAGCAGTACTTC. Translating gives CAITPGGSYEQYF.

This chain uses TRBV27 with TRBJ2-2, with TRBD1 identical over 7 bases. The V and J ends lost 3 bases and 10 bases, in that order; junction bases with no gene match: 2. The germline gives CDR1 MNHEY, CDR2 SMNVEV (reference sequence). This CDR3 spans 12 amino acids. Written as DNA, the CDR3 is TGTGCCAGCAGTTTCGGGACAGAGGAGCTGTTTTTT. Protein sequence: CASSFGTEELFF.

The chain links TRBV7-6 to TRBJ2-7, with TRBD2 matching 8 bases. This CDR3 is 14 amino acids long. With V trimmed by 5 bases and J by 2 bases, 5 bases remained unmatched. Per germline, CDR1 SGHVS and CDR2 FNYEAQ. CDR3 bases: TGTGCCAGCAGCCCCATAGCGGGAACCTACGAGCAGTACTTC. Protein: CASSPIAGTYEQYF.

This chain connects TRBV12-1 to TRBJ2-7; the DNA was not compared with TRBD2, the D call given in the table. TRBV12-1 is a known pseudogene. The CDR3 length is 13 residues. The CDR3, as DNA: TGTGCCGGTACTAACCCAAGACGTTACGAGCAGTACTTC. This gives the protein CAGTNPRRYEQYF.

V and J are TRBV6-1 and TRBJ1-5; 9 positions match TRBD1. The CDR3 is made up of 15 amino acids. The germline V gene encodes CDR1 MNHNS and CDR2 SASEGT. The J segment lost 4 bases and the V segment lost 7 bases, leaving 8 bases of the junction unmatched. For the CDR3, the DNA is TGTGCCAGCACCCCGGACAGGGGAGGGAATCAGCCCCAGCATTTT. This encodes CASTPDRGGNQPQHF.

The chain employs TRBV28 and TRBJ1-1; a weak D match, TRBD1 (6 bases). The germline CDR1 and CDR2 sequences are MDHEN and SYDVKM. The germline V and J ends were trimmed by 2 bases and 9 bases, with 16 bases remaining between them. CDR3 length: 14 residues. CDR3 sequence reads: CASSLGLGGGQAFF. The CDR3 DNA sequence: TGTGCCAGCAGTTTAGGGCTTGGGGGCGGACAAGCTTTCTTT.

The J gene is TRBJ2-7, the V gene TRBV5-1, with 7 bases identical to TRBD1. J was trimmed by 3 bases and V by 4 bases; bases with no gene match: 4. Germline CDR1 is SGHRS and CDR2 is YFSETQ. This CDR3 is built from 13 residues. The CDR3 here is CASSRDSVYEQYF. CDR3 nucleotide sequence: TGCGCCAGCAGCCGGGACAGCGTCTACGAGCAGTACTTC.

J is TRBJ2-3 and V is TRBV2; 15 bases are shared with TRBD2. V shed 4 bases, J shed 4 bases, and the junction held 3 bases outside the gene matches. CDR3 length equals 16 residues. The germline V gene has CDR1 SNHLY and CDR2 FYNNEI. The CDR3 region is CASSAGLAGGSDTQYF. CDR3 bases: TGTGCCAGCAGTGCGGGACTAGCGGGAGGATCAGATACGCAGTATTTT.

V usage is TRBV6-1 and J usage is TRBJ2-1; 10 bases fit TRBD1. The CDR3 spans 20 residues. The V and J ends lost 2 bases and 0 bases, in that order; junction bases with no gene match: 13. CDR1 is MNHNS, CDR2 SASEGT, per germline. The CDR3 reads CASSESRQGAAMSSYNEQFF. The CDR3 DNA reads TGTGCCAGCAGTGAATCACGACAGGGGGCGGCTATGAGCTCCTACAATGAGCAGTTCTTC.